These 20 T cell receptor beta chains were all obtained from the same sample, sequenced in a study of blood T cells in healthy people across ages (dated by TCRdb to between 2014 and 2017). The library came from 5' RACE. Sequencing was carried out with an Illumina HiSeq 2500. The second PCR ran for roughly 7 to 11 cycles and used a J-beta primer mix along with a sample-barcoded 5' primer. TCRdb handled the public reads itself, with Q25 trimming in fastp and clone calling in MiXCR, and kept productive beta chains. Each entry merges the rows of one CDR3 protein and shows their most common DNA and genes. The sample table contains hundreds of thousands of distinct CDR3 sequences; only one count was recorded for more than 45% of them. The ten largest clonotypes hold roughly 22% of the sample. The sample comprised blood. The receptor source for this set is a man in his thirties or forties in good health.

The V call is TRBV20-1, the J call TRBJ1-4; TRBD1 matches at 9 bases. This CDR3 comprises 14 residues. Unmatched junction bases numbered 8, after V lost 4 bases and J lost 8 bases. Germline CDR1 reads DFQATT; CDR2 reads SNEGSKA (reference sequence). As DNA, the CDR3 is TGCAGTGCTATTCTGGGACAGGGCCGCGAAAAACTGTTTTTT. It yields the protein CSAILGQGREKLFF.

The chain recombines TRBV5-1 with TRBJ2-2; 7 bases map to TRBD1. This CDR3 region has 15 residues. V was clipped by 4 bases and J by 6 bases; unmatched bases: 9. CDR1 SGHRS and CDR2 YFSETQ come from the germline V gene. The DNA for the CDR3 is TGCGCCAGCAGCCCATGGGGACAGAGGGCCGGGGAGCTGTTTTTT. Encoded protein: CASSPWGQRAGELFF.

This rearrangement joins TRBV6-5 to TRBJ2-2; no reliable D call. Germline CDR1 reads MNHEY; CDR2 reads SVGAGI. Trimming took 2 bases from V and 8 from J, leaving 9 bases between them. This CDR3 has 13 residues. The CDR3 DNA reads as TGTGCCAGCAGTTACGTCGAACCTGGGGAGCTGTTTTTT. Translation: CASSYVEPGELFF.

This clonotype was counted a single time. Mismatch with germline at one junction end may stem from a read error. This chain joins TRBV29-1 and TRBJ2-7; 11 bases map to TRBD2. This CDR3 is built from 14 residues. Germline V CDR1 and CDR2: SQVTM, ANQGSEA. The CDR3 loop is CGVEVAGGPYEQYF. CDR3 sequence (DNA): TGCGGCGTTGAGGTAGCGGGAGGGCCCTACGAGCAGTACTTC.

This clonotype was recorded a few times. This chain uses TRBV7-3 with TRBJ1-2; unclear D gene. Germline CDR1 and CDR2: SGHTA and FQGTGA. V was clipped by 2 bases and J by 6 bases, with 10 bases between them. This CDR3 spans 13 amino acids. The chain's CDR3 is CASSLGHGDGYTF. The CDR3 region has the DNA TGTGCCAGCAGCTTAGGTCATGGGGATGGCTACACCTTC.

On this clonotype itself: Given a much more abundant clone one base away, this may be a read error. The rearrangement links TRBV12-3 or TRBV12-4 to TRBJ2-3; 8 bases align to TRBD2. This CDR3 has 14 residues. V shed 4 bases, J shed 11 bases, and the junction held 11 bases outside the gene matches. CDR3 protein: CASSCGGRGDVQYF. The CDR3 coding sequence is TGTGCCAGCAGTTGCGGGGGGAGAGGAGATGTGCAGTATTTT.

A remark on this clonotype: A junction end diverges from the germline sequence, so it may reflect a read error. The gene calls are TRBV4-1 and TRBJ2-4; D is possibly TRBD1 (5 bases). This CDR3 is built from 15 residues. Looked up from germline, CDR1 is MGHRA and CDR2 is YSYEKL. CDR3 coding DNA: TGTGCCAGCAGCCAAGGGGCCCAAGAAGAAAACATTCAGTACTTC. Protein sequence: CASSQGAQEENIQYF.

The CDR3 here is CASSPRDRASYEQYF. CDR3 nucleotides: TGTGCCAGCAGCCCCCGGGACAGGGCCTCCTACGAGCAGTACTTC. The chain combines TRBV7-9 with TRBJ2-4, with TRBD1 matching 9 bases. The J call may be faulty, since TRBJ2-7 better matches the DNA end. CDR1 is SEHNR, CDR2 FQNEAQ, per germline (reference sequence). The CDR3 totals 15 residues.

J is TRBJ1-6 and V is TRBV18; D is perhaps TRBD1 (5 bases). The germline gives CDR1 KGHSH, CDR2 LQKENI. The CDR3 contains 15 residues. V was clipped by 7 bases and J by 7 bases, with 17 bases between them. Written as DNA, the CDR3 is TGTGCCAGCTTCTCAACCGGGACTAGGAATTCACCCCTCCACTTT. It specifies CASFSTGTRNSPLHF.

The rearrangement uses TRBV28 and TRBJ2-7; 9 bases fit TRBD1. The CDR3 runs to 15 residues. Trimming removed 3 bases from V and 2 bases from J; junction bases left unmatched: 5. The germline V gene has CDR1 MDHEN and CDR2 SYDVKM. The CDR3 protein is CASSFAGTGTYEQYF. CDR3 coding DNA: TGTGCCAGCAGTTTCGCCGGGACAGGGACCTACGAGCAGTACTTC.

The rearrangement uses TRBV4-1 and TRBJ2-7; D tentatively fits TRBD1 or TRBD2 (5 bases each). V gave up 0 bases and J gave up 5 bases, with 11 bases separating them. Per the germline V gene, CDR1 is MGHRA and CDR2 is YSYEKL. This CDR3 is built from 14 residues. The CDR3 DNA reads TGCGCCAGCAGCCAAGACGCGCAGGGACACGAGCAGTACTTC. Translating it yields CASSQDAQGHEQYF.

This rearrangement joins TRBV7-8 to TRBJ1-1; a possible D gene is TRBD1 (6 bases). There are 17 residues in the CDR3. The V end was cut by 5 bases, the J end by 2 bases, with 21 bases between. CDR1 is SGHVS, CDR2 FQNEAQ, per germline. CDR3 loop: CASSPISRQEINTEAFF. The CDR3 DNA is TGTGCCAGCAGCCCGATCTCTCGACAGGAGATTAACACTGAAGCTTTCTTT. The variable domain in full, with the rest retrieved from reference TRBV7-8 and TRBJ1-1, is GAGVSQSPRYKVAKRGQDVALRCDPISGHVSLFWYQQALGQGPEFLTYFQNEAQLDKSGLPSDRFFAERPEGSVSTLKIQRTQQEDSAVYLCASSPISRQEINTEAFFGQGTRLTVV.

This clonotype has a count of ten or more. The genes are TRBV27 and TRBJ2-6; unclear D gene. V lost 2 bases and J 0 bases, leaving 8 bases between the germline ends. The CDR3 sequence is 16 residues long. Germline CDR1 is MNHEY and CDR2 is SMNVEV (reference sequence). For the CDR3, the DNA is TGTGCCAGCAGTTTACCTCCCTCCTCTGGGGCCAACGTCCTGACTTTC. This gives the protein CASSLPPSSGANVLTF.

The genes are TRBV28 and TRBJ2-4; 9 nucleotides align to TRBD2. The CDR3 consists of 15 residues. Germline values: CDR1 MDHEN, CDR2 SYDVKM. Germline trimming cut 2 bases from V and 6 bases from J; bases unmatched to any gene: 5. The CDR3 sequence is CASSLAGGLGNIQYF. The CDR3 DNA is TGTGCCAGCAGTTTAGCGGGAGGGCTCGGAAACATTCAGTACTTC.

This chain connects TRBV4-3 to TRBJ2-1, with no clear D. CDR3 size: 16 residues. Per germline, CDR1 LGHNA and CDR2 YSLEER. Between the trimmed V and J ends, which lost 4 bases and 0 bases, there was a span of 13 bases. The CDR3 protein is CASSRSSASSYNEQFF. Written as DNA, the CDR3 is TGCGCCAGCAGCCGTTCCTCGGCCAGCTCCTACAATGAGCAGTTCTTC.

DNA for the CDR3: TGTGCCAGCAGTTCCAGGGGGATAGCCAAAAACATTCAGTACTTC. It specifies CASSSRGIAKNIQYF. This chain connects TRBV28 to TRBJ2-4; 7 bases match TRBD1. V gave up 4 bases and J gave up 0 bases; unmatched junction bases: 3. The length of the CDR3 is 15 residues. The germline V gene encodes CDR1 MDHEN and CDR2 SYDVKM.

This clonotype was detected only a few times. The V and J genes are TRBV3-1 and TRBJ2-5, with unresolved D. CDR1 LGHDT and CDR2 YNNKEL come from the germline V gene (reference sequence). CDR3 length: 13 residues. Trimming shortened V by 1 base and J by 4 bases, and 7 bases separated the two germline ends. CDR3 DNA sequence: TGTGCCAGCAGCCAAGGGGGTGTAGAGACCCAGTACTTC. As protein: CASSQGGVETQYF.

This chain joins TRBV7-9 and TRBJ1-4; tentatively, D is TRBD1 (5 bases). The CDR3 consists of 14 residues. CDR1 and CDR2 from the germline V gene are SEHNR and FQNEAQ (reference sequence). Trimming removed 4 bases from V and 8 bases from J, with 14 bases in between. The CDR3 DNA sequence: TGTGCCAGCAGCTCAACAAGGGGAGAGGAAAAACTGTTTTTT. Residues: CASSSTRGEEKLFF.

This rearrangement joins TRBV7-2 to TRBJ2-1; weak D call: TRBD2 (6 bases). The CDR3 runs to 18 residues. V gave up 5 bases and J gave up 7 bases, with 27 bases separating them. From germline, CDR1 is SGHTA and CDR2 FQGNSA. The DNA for the CDR3 is TGTGCCAGCAGCCAAGCCCCTTTGACTAGTCTCATTGAGAATGAGCAGTTCTTC. Translation gives CASSQAPLTSLIENEQFF.

Written as DNA, the CDR3 is TGCAGTGCTGGCCAGACCGCATTGGGCGAGCAGTACTTC. Protein product: CSAGQTALGEQYF. The V and J genes are TRBV20-1 and TRBJ2-5, with D unclear. The J call may be faulty, since TRBJ2-7 better matches the DNA end. From germline, CDR1 is DFQATT and CDR2 SNEGSKA (reference sequence). The CDR3 runs 13 residues.